This is a list of T cell receptor beta chains from one sample in a study of chemoradiotherapy in HPV16-positive cancers. TCRdb keeps only in-frame clones here, not all; method: immunoSEQ multiplex PCR. Of roughly 9,300 clones listed, 65% to 70% were seen once; the top ten hold roughly 13%. Sample acquisition took place from a patient who underwent chemoradiotherapy. The origin of the receptors is a human donor with HPV-associated anogenital cancer. The CDR3 runs from the conserved cysteine through the conserved F or W. Each record gives: D gene, clone size, J gene, V gene, CDR3 protein, CDR3 DNA. A D gene is named only where the DNA matches it firmly. Size is stated for part of the rows, as once, few or many counts, or as a class when the clone is expanded.

d_call: TRBD1
clone_size: -
j_call: TRBJ1-2
v_call: TRBV7-8
cdr3_aa: CASSSNRGHGYTF
cdr3_nt: TGTGCCAGCAGCTCCAACAGGGGGCATGGCTACACCTTC

d_call: -
clone_size: -
j_call: TRBJ2-3
v_call: TRBV29-1
cdr3_aa: CSAFDDDTQYF
cdr3_nt: TGCAGCGCCTTCGACGATGATACGCAGTATTTT

d_call: -
clone_size: -
j_call: TRBJ2-5
v_call: TRBV21-1
cdr3_aa: CASSKGSSGGDQETQYF
cdr3_nt: TGTGCCAGCAGCAAAGGGTCAAGCGGGGGGGACCAAGAGACCCAGTACTTC

d_call: -
clone_size: -
j_call: TRBJ2-7
v_call: TRBV30
cdr3_aa: CAWSVLDEQYF
cdr3_nt: TGTGCCTGGAGTGTATTAGATGAGCAGTACTTC

d_call: TRBD1
clone_size: -
j_call: TRBJ1-6
v_call: TRBV11-3
cdr3_aa: CASSPRDRARSPLHF
cdr3_nt: TGTGCCAGCAGCCCCAGAGACAGGGCGAGATCACCCCTCCACTTT

d_call: TRBD2
clone_size: -
j_call: TRBJ2-7
v_call: TRBV4-1
cdr3_aa: CASSQEAAGGWYEQYF
cdr3_nt: TGCGCCAGCAGCCAAGAAGCAGCGGGGGGGTGGTACGAGCAGTACTTC

d_call: -
clone_size: -
j_call: TRBJ2-7
v_call: TRBV6-5
cdr3_aa: CATLIGREQYF
cdr3_nt: TGTGCCACCCTAATTGGACGCGAGCAGTACTTC

d_call: -
clone_size: -
j_call: TRBJ2-5
v_call: TRBV11-2
cdr3_aa: CASSPALVQETQYF
cdr3_nt: TGTGCCAGCAGCCCCGCTTTGGTTCAAGAGACCCAGTACTTC

d_call: TRBD1
clone_size: -
j_call: TRBJ1-4
v_call: TRBV6-5
cdr3_aa: CASSSGGINEKLFF
cdr3_nt: TGTGCCAGCAGCTCAGGGGGGATTAATGAAAAACTGTTTTTT

d_call: -
clone_size: -
j_call: TRBJ2-5
v_call: TRBV5-5
cdr3_aa: CASSRTVQQETQYF
cdr3_nt: TGTGCCAGCAGCCGGACAGTTCAACAAGAGACCCAGTACTTC

d_call: -
clone_size: -
j_call: TRBJ2-1
v_call: TRBV6-4
cdr3_aa: CASSDSGGGIYEQFF
cdr3_nt: TGTGCCAGCAGTGACTCGGGAGGGGGCATCTATGAGCAGTTCTTC

d_call: TRBD2
clone_size: -
j_call: TRBJ2-3
v_call: TRBV5-6
cdr3_aa: CASSLLTSGDTDTQYF
cdr3_nt: TGTGCCAGCAGCCTACTAACTAGCGGGGACACAGATACGCAGTATTTT

d_call: -
clone_size: -
j_call: TRBJ1-2
v_call: TRBV2
cdr3_aa: CASRTDRSNYGYTF
cdr3_nt: TGTGCCAGCAGGACGGACAGATCTAACTATGGCTACACCTTC

d_call: -
clone_size: -
j_call: TRBJ1-1
v_call: TRBV6-5
cdr3_aa: CASSGTSNTEAFF
cdr3_nt: TGTGCCAGCAGCGGAACTTCGAACACTGAAGCTTTCTTT

d_call: TRBD1
clone_size: few
j_call: TRBJ1-1
v_call: TRBV30
cdr3_aa: CAADRARATEAFF
cdr3_nt: TGTGCCGCAGACAGGGCCCGGGCCACTGAAGCTTTCTTT

d_call: TRBD2
clone_size: -
j_call: TRBJ2-7
v_call: TRBV30
cdr3_aa: CAWSVAGGRDEQYF
cdr3_nt: TGTGCCTGGAGTGTAGCGGGGGGGCGCGACGAGCAGTACTTC

d_call: TRBD1
clone_size: -
j_call: TRBJ2-7
v_call: TRBV7-2
cdr3_aa: CASSFGTGGYEQYF
cdr3_nt: TGTGCCAGCAGCTTCGGGACAGGGGGGTACGAGCAGTACTTC

d_call: -
clone_size: few
j_call: TRBJ1-2
v_call: TRBV30
cdr3_aa: CAWSVIVAVSYGYTF
cdr3_nt: TGTGCCTGGAGTGTTATCGTGGCCGTTAGCTATGGCTACACCTTC

d_call: TRBD1
clone_size: -
j_call: TRBJ1-4
v_call: TRBV5-8
cdr3_aa: CASSLAGTGDEKLFF
cdr3_nt: TGTGCCAGCAGCTTGGCAGGGACAGGGGATGAAAAACTGTTTTTT

d_call: -
clone_size: -
j_call: TRBJ2-3
v_call: TRBV9
cdr3_aa: CASSPGSHVRTDTQYF
cdr3_nt: TGTGCCAGCAGCCCCGGTAGTCATGTGCGCACAGATACGCAGTATTTT

d_call: TRBD1
clone_size: once
j_call: TRBJ2-7
v_call: TRBV19
cdr3_aa: CASSVNRGSEQYF
cdr3_nt: TGTGCCAGTAGTGTTAACAGGGGGTCCGAGCAGTACTTC

d_call: TRBD2
clone_size: -
j_call: TRBJ2-1
v_call: TRBV28
cdr3_aa: CASSLSAGGRAYNEQFF
cdr3_nt: TGTGCCAGCAGTTTGTCAGCGGGGGGGAGGGCCTACAATGAGCAGTTCTTC

d_call: -
clone_size: -
j_call: TRBJ1-2
v_call: TRBV7-8
cdr3_aa: CASSPDPGKANYGYTF
cdr3_nt: TGTGCCAGCAGCCCCGACCCTGGGAAGGCTAACTATGGCTACACCTTC

d_call: -
clone_size: -
j_call: TRBJ1-3
v_call: TRBV5-8
cdr3_aa: CASSLVPGTGNTIYF
cdr3_nt: TGTGCCAGCAGCTTGGTTCCGGGGACTGGAAACACCATATATTTT

d_call: TRBD1
clone_size: -
j_call: TRBJ2-7
v_call: TRBV10-3
cdr3_aa: CAISVARGLDEQYF
cdr3_nt: TGTGCCATCAGTGTGGCCAGGGGGCTGGACGAGCAGTACTTC

d_call: -
clone_size: -
j_call: TRBJ1-1
v_call: TRBV4-2
cdr3_aa: CASSQVDRTEAFF
cdr3_nt: TGTGCCAGCAGCCAAGTGGATAGGACTGAAGCTTTCTTT

d_call: -
clone_size: -
j_call: TRBJ1-3
v_call: TRBV2
cdr3_aa: CASLGGLGNTIYF
cdr3_nt: TGTGCCTCCCTCGGGGGGCTTGGAAACACCATATATTTT

d_call: -
clone_size: -
j_call: TRBJ1-6
v_call: TRBV6-6
cdr3_aa: CASSSGQSNSPLHF
cdr3_nt: TGTGCCAGCAGCTCTGGACAGTCCAATTCACCCCTCCACTTT

d_call: -
clone_size: -
j_call: TRBJ2-3
v_call: TRBV29-1
cdr3_aa: CSVGTLSSTDTQYF
cdr3_nt: TGCAGCGTTGGGACTCTATCTAGCACAGATACGCAGTATTTT

d_call: TRBD1
clone_size: -
j_call: TRBJ1-5
v_call: TRBV10-3
cdr3_aa: CAAGDSFNQPQHF
cdr3_nt: TGTGCCGCAGGGGACAGCTTCAATCAGCCCCAGCATTTT

d_call: -
clone_size: -
j_call: TRBJ2-2
v_call: TRBV19
cdr3_aa: CASSIAPGETGELFF
cdr3_nt: TGTGCCAGTAGTATAGCTCCAGGGGAGACCGGGGAGCTGTTTTTT

d_call: TRBD1
clone_size: -
j_call: TRBJ2-2
v_call: TRBV25-1
cdr3_aa: CASSDKRTGAPGELFF
cdr3_nt: TGTGCCAGCAGTGATAAGAGGACAGGGGCCCCCGGGGAGCTGTTTTTT

d_call: TRBD2
clone_size: -
j_call: TRBJ2-1
v_call: TRBV11-2
cdr3_aa: CASSLSGVRNEQFF
cdr3_nt: TGTGCCAGCAGCTTAAGCGGGGTAAGAAATGAGCAGTTCTTC

d_call: -
clone_size: -
j_call: TRBJ2-7
v_call: TRBV7-9
cdr3_aa: CASSESGVTSEQYF
cdr3_nt: TGTGCCAGCAGCGAATCAGGGGTTACAAGCGAGCAGTACTTC

d_call: TRBD2
clone_size: -
j_call: TRBJ2-3
v_call: TRBV19
cdr3_aa: CASTPLAGGQKDTQYF
cdr3_nt: TGTGCCAGTACACCTCTAGCGGGGGGGCAGAAAGATACGCAGTATTTT

d_call: -
clone_size: once
j_call: TRBJ1-5
v_call: TRBV19
cdr3_aa: CASSRVHFTPQHF
cdr3_nt: TGTGCCAGTAGTAGGGTCCATTTTACGCCCCAGCATTTT

d_call: -
clone_size: -
j_call: TRBJ1-3
v_call: TRBV30
cdr3_aa: CAWSQTGNTIYF
cdr3_nt: TGTGCCTGGAGTCAAACTGGAAACACCATATATTTT

d_call: TRBD2
clone_size: -
j_call: TRBJ2-3
v_call: TRBV10-2
cdr3_aa: CASSGALTSGEQYF
cdr3_nt: TGCGCCAGCAGTGGGGCCTTGACTAGCGGGGAGCAATATTTT

d_call: -
clone_size: few
j_call: TRBJ1-2
v_call: TRBV27
cdr3_aa: CASLFPRDRANYGYTF
cdr3_nt: TGTGCCAGCCTCTTTCCCAGAGACAGAGCTAACTATGGCTACACCTTC

d_call: -
clone_size: -
j_call: TRBJ1-2
v_call: TRBV28
cdr3_aa: CASSLPGVRYGYTF
cdr3_nt: TGTGCCAGCAGTTTACCGGGAGTTCGGTATGGCTACACCTTC

d_call: -
clone_size: -
j_call: TRBJ1-5
v_call: TRBV2
cdr3_aa: CASSGVQGRWPQHF
cdr3_nt: TGTGCCAGCAGTGGGGTCCAGGGCCGTTGGCCCCAGCATTTT

d_call: TRBD2
clone_size: -
j_call: TRBJ2-1
v_call: TRBV4-3
cdr3_aa: CASSQGPLAGYNEQFF
cdr3_nt: TGCGCCAGCAGCCAAGGGCCACTAGCGGGCTACAATGAGCAGTTCTTC

d_call: -
clone_size: few
j_call: TRBJ1-4
v_call: TRBV2
cdr3_aa: CASQRGTNEKLFF
cdr3_nt: TGTGCCAGCCAGCGGGGCACTAATGAAAAACTGTTTTTT

d_call: TRBD1
clone_size: -
j_call: TRBJ1-2
v_call: TRBV6-1
cdr3_aa: CASRSGQAVDYGYTF
cdr3_nt: TGTGCCAGCAGGAGTGGACAGGCCGTAGATTATGGCTACACCTTC

d_call: TRBD1
clone_size: few
j_call: TRBJ1-1
v_call: TRBV9
cdr3_aa: CASSSGGWNTEAFF
cdr3_nt: TGTGCCAGCAGCTCAGGGGGTTGGAACACTGAAGCTTTCTTT

d_call: -
clone_size: -
j_call: TRBJ1-1
v_call: TRBV10-3
cdr3_aa: CAISGYENTEAFF
cdr3_nt: TGTGCCATCAGTGGGTACGAGAACACTGAAGCTTTCTTT